These 26 T cell receptor beta chains originate from one sample sequenced in a study of blood T cell repertoires in COVID-19. Profiling relied on immunoSEQ multiplex PCR, and the TCRdb table lists in-frame clones only, not all of them. The table has under 300,000 clones, roughly 88% seen once. Source material: peripheral blood. The receptor source for this set is an elderly man with acute or convalescent COVID-19.

The chain employs TRBV11-2 and TRBJ1-2; D is ambiguous. The V end was cut by 4 bases, the J end by 8 bases, with 17 bases between. The V gene's germline CDR1 is SGHAT and CDR2 FQNNGV. This CDR3 is 14 amino acids long. The CDR3 reads CASSSLNAPLGYTF. CDR3 sequence (DNA): TGTGCCAGCAGCTCCTTGAACGCGCCACTCGGCTACACCTTC.

V gene TRBV4-1 combines with J gene TRBJ1-4, with 8 bases lining up with TRBD1. The CDR3 covers 14 residues. The V gene's germline CDR1 is MGHRA and CDR2 YSYEKL. Unmatched junction bases numbered 6, after V lost 4 bases and J lost 8 bases. The CDR3 protein is CASSLGQGGEKLFF. CDR3 in DNA: TGCGCCAGCAGCCTCGGACAGGGTGGAGAAAAACTGTTTTTT.

The genes are TRBV5-1 and TRBJ1-2; D gene uncertain. CDR3 length equals 15 residues. Germline CDR1 SGHRS, CDR2 YFSETQ. Trimming shortened V by 0 bases and J by 8 bases, and 17 bases separated the two germline ends. CDR3 in DNA: TGCGCCAGCAGCTTGGGCGTCTCCCTTGGTTGGGGCTACACCTTC. Amino acids: CASSLGVSLGWGYTF.

The gene calls are TRBV12-3 or TRBV12-4 and TRBJ1-2; possible D gene TRBD1, 5 bases. CDR3 length equals 13 residues. V lost 8 bases to trimming and J lost 8 bases, with 18 bases between them. This CDR3 reads CASQGGGRRGYTF. DNA for the CDR3: TGTGCCAGCCAGGGCGGGGGTCGGAGAGGCTACACCTTC.

The chain recombines TRBV6-4 with TRBJ1-6; TRBD1 might be the D (6 bases). Looked up from germline, CDR1 is MRHNA and CDR2 is SNTAGT. The CDR3 spans 14 residues. V lost 0 bases to trimming and J lost 9 bases, with 9 bases between them. The CDR3 DNA sequence: TGTGCCAGCAGTGACTCAGGGGGTGGTTCACCCCTCCACTTT. Translating gives CASSDSGGGSPLHF.

The chain carries TRBV21-1 and TRBJ1-1; the table names TRBD1, a call not compared with the DNA. TRBV21-1 is a pseudogene segment. The CDR3 has 15 residues. CDR3 DNA sequence: TGTGCCAGCAGCAAACCTCAGGGGTGGAACACTGAAGCTTTCTTT. This gives the protein CASSKPQGWNTEAFF.

J is TRBJ1-5 and V is TRBV7-8; 7 positions agree with TRBD1. The CDR3 sequence is 15 residues long. Germline V lookup: CDR1 SGHVS, CDR2 FQNEAQ. Germline trimming cut 1 base from V and 2 bases from J; bases unmatched to any gene: 2. The CDR3 loop is CASSLDRGGNQPQHF. The CDR3 DNA reads TGTGCCAGCAGCTTAGACAGGGGAGGCAATCAGCCCCAGCATTTT.

The rearrangement links TRBV25-1 to TRBJ1-2, with D hard to call. V lost 2 bases and J lost 7, with 8 bases in between. Germline CDR1 reads MGHDK; CDR2 reads SYGVNS. The CDR3 covers 12 residues. The CDR3 region is CASSERQRGYTF. The CDR3 DNA reads as TGTGCCAGCAGTGAACGTCAGCGTGGCTACACCTTC.

The CDR3 loop reads CSVTGADGYTF. The DNA of the CDR3 is TGCAGCGTGACAGGGGCGGATGGCTACACCTTC. The chain joins TRBV29-1 to TRBJ1-2; 8 positions agree with TRBD1. CDR3 size: 11 residues. Germline V gene lookup returns CDR1 SQVTM and CDR2 ANQGSEA. The junction had 3 bases not matched to a gene; V was cut back by 6 bases and J by 6 bases.

J is TRBJ1-1 and V is TRBV5-1; 11 nucleotides align to TRBD1. V was pared by 5 bases and J by 7 bases, with 10 bases of the junction left unmatched. The germline V gene has CDR1 SGHRS and CDR2 YFSETQ. This CDR3 is built from 15 residues. CDR3 DNA sequence: TGCGCCAGCAGGGTCGGACAGGGGGCTTATTATGAAGCTTTCTTT. It encodes CASRVGQGAYYEAFF.

The rearrangement links TRBV2 to TRBJ1-2; D is perhaps TRBD1 (6 bases). Per germline, CDR1 SNHLY and CDR2 FYNNEI. V lost 4 bases to trimming and J lost 8 bases, with 20 bases between them. The CDR3 runs 15 residues. The CDR3 coding sequence is TGTGCCAGCAGTGCCCTGACCGGGACACCTTTGGGCTACACCTTC. Its translation: CASSALTGTPLGYTF.

The V and J genes are TRBV28 and TRBJ1-2; maybe TRBD1 (6 bases). This CDR3 spans 15 amino acids. Between the trimmed V and J ends, which lost 5 bases and 4 bases, there was a span of 17 bases. The germline CDR1 and CDR2 sequences are MDHEN and SYDVKM. The CDR3 coding sequence is TGTGCCAGCAGTCGCTCGACAGGAGTCCTCTATGGCTACACCTTC. Amino acids: CASSRSTGVLYGYTF.

This clone appeared a few times. The chain uses TRBV18 and TRBJ1-1, with 7 bases that match TRBD1. J was trimmed by 2 bases and V by 2 bases; bases with no gene match: 5. CDR3 size: 15 residues. The germline V gene has CDR1 KGHSH and CDR2 LQKENI. In DNA, the CDR3 is TGTGCCAGCTCACCAGCGGGACAGACCAACACTGAAGCTTTCTTT. Translation: CASSPAGQTNTEAFF.

V usage is TRBV6-6 and J usage is TRBJ2-7; D possibly corresponds to TRBD1 (6 bases). The germline V and J ends were trimmed by 7 bases and 2 bases, with 9 bases remaining between them. The CDR3 has 12 residues. The germline V gene has CDR1 MNHNY and CDR2 SVGAGI (reference sequence). The CDR3 DNA reads as TGTGCCAGCACTGGGGACACCTACGAGCAGTACTTC. This gives the protein CASTGDTYEQYF.

This clone showed up just once. The chain recombines TRBV18 with TRBJ1-5; TRBD1 matches 7 bases. CDR1 is KGHSH, CDR2 LQKENI, per germline. This CDR3 has 16 amino acids. Trimming removed 2 bases from V and 6 bases from J; junction bases left unmatched: 10. CDR3 in amino acids: CASSPSRQGVFQPQHF. The CDR3 bases are TGTGCCAGCTCACCAAGTAGGCAGGGGGTATTTCAGCCCCAGCATTTT.

The V and J genes are TRBV6-6 and TRBJ2-3; possible D gene TRBD1, 5 bases. This CDR3 spans 14 amino acids. V dropped 5 bases and J dropped 4 bases, with 13 bases sitting between them. Germline loops: CDR1 MNHNY, CDR2 SVGAGI (reference sequence). CDR3 bases: TGTGCCAGCAGTGACTGGACAAGAGCAGATACGCAGTATTTT. It translates to CASSDWTRADTQYF.

The gene calls are TRBV18 and TRBJ2-7, with TRBD2 matching over 9 bases. The V segment lost 3 bases and the J segment 5 bases; nucleotides outside the gene matches: 11. This CDR3 has 16 residues. The germline V gene encodes CDR1 KGHSH and CDR2 LQKENI. The CDR3, as DNA: TGTGCCAGCTCACCCTTCGAGAGTAGCGGGAGCCACGAGCAGTACTTC. It encodes CASSPFESSGSHEQYF.

On this clone itself: The same CDR3 arises from other DNA sequences in this sample as well. The chain joins TRBV5-1 to TRBJ2-7; 7 bases map to TRBD1. Germline V gene sequence: CDR1 SGHRS, CDR2 YFSETQ. The J segment lost 4 bases and the V segment lost 4 bases, leaving 5 bases of the junction unmatched. This CDR3 spans 13 amino acids. The CDR3 DNA sequence: TGCGCCAGCAGCCTTGACAGGGCTTACGAGCAGTACTTC. Its translation is CASSLDRAYEQYF.

This CDR3 reads CASSLLGGSGGANVLTF. DNA for the CDR3: TGTGCCAGCAGTTTACTAGGGGGCAGTGGTGGGGCCAACGTCCTGACTTTC. J is TRBJ2-6 and V is TRBV28; TRBD1 matches 7 bases. J was trimmed by 3 bases and V by 2 bases; bases with no gene match: 7. Germline-derived CDR1 and CDR2 are MDHEN and SYDVKM. This CDR3 comprises 17 residues.

The chain couples TRBV28 to TRBJ1-2, with 7 nucleotides matching TRBD1. Trimming removed 5 bases from V and 4 bases from J; junction bases left unmatched: 7. The CDR3 totals 14 residues. Germline CDR1 reads MDHEN; CDR2 reads SYDVKM. CDR3 in DNA: TGTGCCAGCAGTCCAGGGGGAGTGGGCTATGGCTACACCTTC. Translation gives CASSPGGVGYGYTF.

The chain has TRBV29-1 and TRBJ1-1, with TRBD1 identical over 8 bases. Germline V gene data show CDR1 as SQVTM and CDR2 as ANQGSEA. This CDR3 comprises 13 residues. The J segment lost 5 bases and the V segment lost 4 bases, leaving 6 bases of the junction unmatched. CDR3 amino acids: CSVGQGRWTEAFF. DNA for the CDR3: TGCAGCGTTGGACAGGGGAGATGGACTGAAGCTTTCTTT.

The chain uses TRBV28 and TRBJ2-5, with 8 nucleotides matching TRBD1. This CDR3 comprises 16 residues. The junction had 7 bases not matched to a gene; V was cut back by 1 base and J by 3 bases. The germline gives CDR1 MDHEN, CDR2 SYDVKM. The CDR3 sequence is CASSLSPSGGEETQYF. The CDR3 DNA sequence: TGTGCCAGCAGTTTATCCCCATCAGGGGGCGAAGAGACCCAGTACTTC.

DNA for the CDR3: TGTGCCAGCAGCCGGAGGGGCAGCTCTGGAAACACCATATATTTT. Translated, it gives CASSRRGSSGNTIYF. The gene calls are TRBV5-4 and TRBJ1-3; TRBD1 is a possible D gene (5 bases). V was trimmed by 4 bases and J by 0 bases, leaving 11 bases between them. Germline CDR1 SGHNT, CDR2 YYREEE (reference sequence). The CDR3 spans 15 residues.

This clone appeared once. CDR3: CASSLGAGVLTDTQYF. As DNA, the CDR3 is TGTGCCAGCAGCTTAGGAGCGGGGGTGCTGACAGATACGCAGTATTTT. The V gene is TRBV7-6, the J gene TRBJ2-3; TRBD2 agrees at 8 bases. Germline CDR1 reads SGHVS; CDR2 reads FNYEAQ. J lost 3 bases, V lost 1 base, and 6 bases had no gene match. This CDR3 region has 16 residues.

The chain couples TRBV10-3 to TRBJ2-3; no clear D gene. This CDR3 region has 15 residues. CDR1 is ENHRY, CDR2 SYGVKD, per germline. Deletions cut 0 bases from V and 0 bases from J, with 7 bases between. The CDR3 DNA reads as TGTGCCATCAGTGAGTCTCAGTCTAGCACAGATACGCAGTATTTT. Protein: CAISESQSSTDTQYF.

This clone was recorded only once. The V and J genes are TRBV3-1 (or the pseudogene TRBV3-2) and TRBJ2-1, with D hard to call. In germline, CDR1 is LGHDT, CDR2 YNNKEL (reference sequence). Trimming shortened V by 6 bases and J by 2 bases, and 8 bases separated the two germline ends. CDR3 length: 13 amino acids. The CDR3, as DNA: TGTGCCAGCAGTACTCGAACCTACAATGAGCAGTTCTTC. It translates to CASSTRTYNEQFF.